The 30 T cell receptor beta chains reported below all come from one sample, sequenced in a study of T cells after yellow fever vaccination. TCRdb fed the 5' RACE reads into MiXCR, producing one record per CDR3 protein. The top ten clones hold about 3.7% of a sample with about 300,000 distinct CDR3 sequences, 7.5% to 9.5% of them seen once. The input for sequencing was CD4+ T cells sorted from PBMCs, taken 5 days after the yellow fever booster vaccination. The receptors originated from a man aged 18 to 30 who received the YFV17D yellow fever vaccine.

This clonotype occurred a few times. The rearrangement uses TRBV6-1 and TRBJ2-2; no firm D call. Germline assignment: CDR1 MNHNS and CDR2 SASEGT. The CDR3 runs to 14 residues. The ends were cut back, 6 bases at V and 1 base at J, with 9 bases in the middle. In nucleotides, the CDR3 is TGTGCCAGCAGGTTTGAGTTGAACACCGGGGAGCTGTTTTTT. It is translated as CASRFELNTGELFF.

The chain uses TRBV6-6 and TRBJ1-2; 7 nucleotides line up with TRBD1. After removal of 5 bases from V and 0 bases from J, the junction contained 9 bases not matched to a gene. The germline V gene encodes CDR1 MNHNY and CDR2 SVGAGI (reference sequence). The length of the CDR3 is 16 residues. As DNA, the CDR3 is TGTGCCAGCAGTCGGATGGACAGGCGGTCTAACTATGGCTACACCTTC. Residues: CASSRMDRRSNYGYTF.

The genes are TRBV9 and TRBJ2-3; D is possibly TRBD1 (6 bases). Germline CDR1 and CDR2: SGDLS and YYNGEE. V was pared by 4 bases and J by 5 bases, with 20 bases between. The CDR3 loop spans 16 amino acids. This chain's CDR3 is CASSPNPGHVIDTQYF. CDR3 in DNA: TGTGCCAGCAGCCCAAACCCGGGACACGTAATAGATACGCAGTATTTT.

This clonotype was seen at least ten times. CDR3 loop: CAWSRGWTEAFF. The CDR3 bases are TGTGCCTGGAGCCGGGGGTGGACTGAAGCTTTCTTT. The rearrangement uses TRBV30 and TRBJ1-1, with D possibly being TRBD1 (5 bases). V was shortened by 3 bases and J by 5 bases, with 10 bases between the two germline ends. The CDR3 is 12 residues long. Germline V gene sequence: CDR1 GTSNPN, CDR2 SVGIG (reference sequence).

The chain recombines TRBV6-2 or TRBV6-3 with TRBJ1-1; a weak D match, TRBD1 (5 bases). The V gene's germline CDR1 is MNHEY and CDR2 SVGEGT. The V and J ends lost 6 bases and 4 bases respectively, with 15 bases between them. The CDR3 contains 14 residues. The CDR3 nucleotides are TGTGCCAGCAGGCCCGACAGAAGGGCCACTGAAGCTTTCTTT. Amino acid sequence: CASRPDRRATEAFF.

V gene TRBV25-1 combines with J gene TRBJ1-4; 8 bases align to TRBD1. This CDR3 region has 17 residues. CDR1 is MGHDK and CDR2 is SYGVNS in the germline V gene. Unmatched junction bases numbered 11, after V lost 3 bases and J lost 5 bases. The CDR3 DNA sequence: TGTGCCAGCAGTGACGCAACGAGACAGGGGCAAAATGAAAAACTGTTTTTT. Translation: CASSDATRQGQNEKLFF.

The chain couples TRBV12-3 or TRBV12-4 to TRBJ1-2, with D possibly being TRBD1 (5 bases). V was shortened by 3 bases and J by 3 bases, with 11 bases between the two germline ends. The CDR3 sequence is 14 residues long. The CDR3 region is CASSLRRGHYGYTF. In DNA form, the CDR3 reads TGTGCCAGCAGTTTGCGTCGGGGCCACTATGGCTACACCTTC.

The rearrangement links TRBV29-1 to TRBJ2-7, with a tentative D call TRBD1 (5 bases). Germline V CDR1 and CDR2: SQVTM, ANQGSEA. CDR3 length: 13 amino acids. V gave up 1 base and J gave up 4 bases, with 11 bases separating them. In DNA form, the CDR3 reads TGCAGCGTTGAAGGGGTAGGGGATTACGAGCAGTACTTC. Amino acid sequence: CSVEGVGDYEQYF.

The chain carries TRBV20-1 and TRBJ2-1; D is unclear. Trimming took off 1 base at V and 5 bases at J, with 6 bases between the two ends. Germline V gene lookup returns CDR1 DFQATT and CDR2 SNEGSKA (reference sequence). The CDR3 length is 12 residues. The CDR3 reads CSARGLNNEQFF. The CDR3 DNA follows: TGCAGTGCTAGAGGCCTGAACAATGAGCAGTTCTTC.

Many counts were recorded for this clonotype. The J gene is TRBJ2-1, the V gene TRBV4-3, with D maybe TRBD2 (5 bases). CDR3 size: 19 residues. V was cut by 0 bases and J by 3 bases, with 21 bases left in between. CDR1 and CDR2 from the germline V gene are LGHNA and YSLEER. The CDR3 nucleotides read TGCGCCAGCAGCCAAGATCCGGCGTTCGGGGTTCCTATCTACAATGAGCAGTTCTTC. Translated: CASSQDPAFGVPIYNEQFF.

This clonotype was seen just once. The chain uses TRBV2 and TRBJ1-5; D is unclear. The CDR3 is 13 residues long. Germline V lookup: CDR1 SNHLY, CDR2 FYNNEI. Deletions cut 4 bases from V and 9 bases from J, with 13 bases between. CDR3 sequence: CASSGAEHLPQHF. The CDR3 coding sequence is TGTGCCAGCAGTGGTGCAGAGCATCTGCCCCAGCATTTT.

The gene calls are TRBV6-2 or TRBV6-3 and TRBJ2-7; tentatively, D is TRBD1 (5 bases). Germline loops: CDR1 MNHEY, CDR2 SVGEGT. Trimming cost V 2 bases and J 2 bases, with 10 bases left between them. CDR3 length: 14 residues. CDR3 nucleotides: TGTGCCAGCAGTTACAGGGGCCGACCCTACGAGCAGTACTTC. Encoded protein: CASSYRGRPYEQYF.

The rearrangement links TRBV4-3 to TRBJ2-7, with 13 bases matching TRBD2. The CDR3 loop spans 18 amino acids. Germline V lookup: CDR1 LGHNA, CDR2 YSLEER. V shed 0 bases and J 3 bases; nucleotides not matched to a gene: 8. Here the CDR3 reads CASSQELRTSGGNYEQYF. CDR3 nucleotides: TGCGCCAGCAGCCAAGAATTAAGGACTAGCGGGGGTAACTACGAGCAGTACTTC.

The chain is built from TRBV5-4 and TRBJ1-1; D ambiguous. The CDR3 is made up of 15 amino acids. Germline assignment: CDR1 SGHNT and CDR2 YYREEE (reference sequence). Trimming stripped 0 bases from V and 4 bases from J, with 13 bases between. CDR3: CASSLADRVGTEAFF. The CDR3 region has the DNA TGTGCCAGCAGCTTGGCCGATAGGGTAGGCACTGAAGCTTTCTTT.

This clonotype has a count of ten or more. The chain links TRBV11-1 to TRBJ2-1, with 10 bases aligning to TRBD1. The V and J ends lost 5 bases and 10 bases, in that order; junction bases with no gene match: 11. CDR3 length: 15 amino acids. Germline V lookup: CDR1 SGHAT, CDR2 FQDESV (reference sequence). The CDR3 region is CASSIISGQGVEQFF. The CDR3 region has the DNA TGTGCCAGCAGCATTATCTCCGGACAGGGGGTCGAGCAGTTCTTC.

The V and J genes are TRBV11-2 and TRBJ1-4, with D possibly TRBD1 on 5 matching bases. Germline V gene data show CDR1 as SGHAT and CDR2 as FQNNGV. The V and J ends lost 5 bases and 8 bases respectively, with 12 bases between them. This CDR3 spans 13 amino acids. The CDR3 region has the DNA TGTGCCAGCAGCGGCAGGGTCGGAGAAAAACTGTTTTTT. Amino acid sequence: CASSGRVGEKLFF.

The rearrangement links TRBV28 to TRBJ1-6, with 7 bases identical to TRBD1. The germline V gene encodes CDR1 MDHEN and CDR2 SYDVKM. This CDR3 is 14 amino acids long. J was trimmed by 10 bases and V by 6 bases; bases with no gene match: 9. The CDR3 protein is CASSPGQERSPLHF. In nucleotides, the CDR3 is TGTGCCAGCAGCCCCGGACAGGAAAGATCACCCCTCCACTTT.

This clonotype was seen more than once but under ten times. The chain recombines TRBV12-3 or TRBV12-4 with TRBJ1-5; D is unclear. CDR3 length equals 13 residues. V lost 5 bases, J lost 6 bases, and 11 bases lay in between. CDR3 region: CASSLTDFQPQHF. The DNA of the CDR3 is TGTGCCAGCAGTCTGACGGATTTTCAGCCCCAGCATTTT.

This clonotype has just a few counts. This rearrangement joins TRBV20-1 to TRBJ1-1; D remains ambiguous. There are 12 residues in the CDR3. Germline values: CDR1 DFQATT, CDR2 SNEGSKA (reference sequence). V was clipped by 1 base and J by 2 bases, with 5 bases between them. CDR3 region: CSARGSNTEAFF. DNA of the CDR3: TGCAGTGCTAGAGGTAGCAACACTGAAGCTTTCTTT.

The V call is TRBV11-3, the J call TRBJ2-1; perhaps D is TRBD1 or TRBD2 (5 bases each). V lost 1 base and J 4 bases, leaving 11 bases between the germline ends. The germline V gene has CDR1 SGHNT and CDR2 YENEEA. This CDR3 is 15 amino acids long. The CDR3 spells CASSLVPGRYNEQFF. As DNA, the CDR3 is TGTGCCAGCAGCTTAGTCCCGGGGCGGTACAATGAGCAGTTCTTC.

The chain recombines TRBV6-5 with TRBJ1-1; TRBD1 might be the D (5 bases). The length of the CDR3 is 15 residues. V lost 5 bases and J lost 0, with 13 bases in between. Per germline, CDR1 MNHEY and CDR2 SVGAGI. CDR3 DNA sequence: TGTGCCAGCAGTGTGGGACCGTACATGAACACTGAAGCTTTCTTT. Its protein is CASSVGPYMNTEAFF.

This clonotype has ten or more counts. This rearrangement joins TRBV5-1 to TRBJ2-6, with D possibly TRBD2 on 6 matching bases. Trimming removed 0 bases at V and 2 bases at J, with 9 bases between. Per germline, CDR1 SGHRS and CDR2 YFSETQ. The length of the CDR3 is 16 residues. The CDR3 coding sequence is TGCGCCAGCAGCTTGGCCGGGGGTACTGGGGCCAACGTCCTGACTTTC. It translates to CASSLAGGTGANVLTF.

The chain is built from TRBV19 and TRBJ2-1; D is uncertain. This CDR3 is 14 amino acids long. CDR1 and CDR2 (germline): LNHDA, SQIVND (reference sequence). Trimming took 6 bases from V and 4 from J, leaving 13 bases between them. The CDR3 region is CASRVLGPYNEQFF. The CDR3 region has the DNA TGTGCCAGTAGAGTTTTGGGCCCGTACAATGAGCAGTTCTTC.

This chain links TRBV6-1 with TRBJ2-2; weak D call: TRBD1 (6 bases). V was pared by 7 bases and J by 5 bases, with 14 bases between. Germline V lookup: CDR1 MNHNS, CDR2 SASEGT. The CDR3 loop spans 14 amino acids. CDR3 coding DNA: TGTGCCAGCAACGAAGCAGGGGAGACCGGGGAGCTGTTTTTT. Translated, it gives CASNEAGETGELFF.

The chain couples TRBV12-3 or TRBV12-4 to TRBJ1-6; D gene unclear. V shed 5 bases and J shed 7 bases, with 15 bases lying between them. The length of the CDR3 is 15 residues. This chain's CDR3 is CASSGRRYQNSPLHF. The CDR3 region has the DNA TGTGCCAGCAGTGGCAGGCGATACCAGAATTCACCCCTCCACTTT.

This chain connects TRBV2 to TRBJ1-5; 7 nucleotides line up with TRBD1. With V trimmed by 7 bases and J by 5 bases, 8 bases remained unmatched. Germline V CDR1 and CDR2: SNHLY, FYNNEI. The CDR3 contains 14 residues. CDR3 in amino acids: CASMSGQPHQPQHF. CDR3 DNA sequence: TGTGCCAGCATGTCGGGACAGCCACATCAGCCCCAGCATTTT.

This clonotype came up a few times. This rearrangement joins TRBV4-3 to TRBJ2-3, with 8 bases lining up with TRBD1. Trimming at V came to 1 base and at J to 14 bases, leaving 8 bases not matched to a gene. The germline V gene encodes CDR1 LGHNA and CDR2 YSLEER. The CDR3 is 13 residues long. The CDR3 region is CASSQGRTGSPYF. CDR3 nucleotide sequence: TGCGCCAGCAGCCAAGGTCGGACAGGGTCTCCGTATTTT.

This clonotype was picked up a small number of times. The V gene is TRBV11-2, the J gene TRBJ2-7; D possibly uses TRBD1 or TRBD2 (5 bases each). The CDR3 runs 15 residues. Germline CDR1 reads SGHAT; CDR2 reads FQNNGV. V lost 2 bases, J lost 12 bases, and 23 bases lay in between. The CDR3 sequence is CASSLSGVQGPKSYF. Here the CDR3 DNA reads TGTGCCAGCAGCTTAAGCGGAGTTCAGGGACCCAAGTCGTACTTC.

The chain uses TRBV20-1 and TRBJ2-3; no firm D call. The germline CDR1 and CDR2 sequences are DFQATT and SNEGSKA (reference sequence). V lost 3 bases, J lost 0 bases, and 13 bases lay in between. CDR3 length equals 15 residues. CDR3: CSASNSAKSTDTQYF. CDR3 nucleotides: TGCAGTGCTAGCAACTCCGCAAAGAGCACAGATACGCAGTATTTT.

The chain links TRBV7-2 to TRBJ2-5; D not resolved. The V gene lost 3 bases and the J gene lost 1 base, with 9 bases spanning the gap. This CDR3 is built from 14 residues. The germline gives CDR1 SGHTA, CDR2 FQGNSA. The CDR3 DNA reads TGTGCCAGCAGCTTCGGCCCTCTCCAAGAGACCCAGTACTTC. Translation gives CASSFGPLQETQYF.